This T cell receptor (beta chain) is drawn from a study of patients with pleural tuberculosis. The CDR3 length is 14 residues. Losses at the gene ends were 4 bases for V and 2 bases for J; bases not matched to a gene: 6. CDR1 is SQVTM, CDR2 ANQGSEA, per germline. Via MiXCR, TCRdb re-called the reads, giving one row per CDR3 protein. The sample has tens of thousands of distinct CDR3 sequences; 15% to 20% are singletons. The rearrangement joins TRBV29-1 to TRBJ2-3; 7 nucleotides align to TRBD1. Sequencing was done on a sample of peripheral blood. This receptor was taken from a human donor with pleural tuberculosis. CDR3 region: CSVVRQGLTDTQYF. The CDR3 nucleotides read TGCAGCGTTGTCAGACAGGGTCTCACAGATACGCAGTATTTT.